The source of this T cell receptor (beta chain) is a study of a mutant IDH1 vaccine in newly diagnosed glioma. Described time point: week 11, during vaccination. Vaccination used 300 ug of mutant IDH1 20-mer peptide per dose, with topical imiquimod. The table came from immunoSEQ multiplex PCR; TCRdb's copy has only in-frame clones and leaves some out. This table holds 110,000 or so clones, about 90% found once. In regard to this clone: Its antigen is unknown.

CDR1 and CDR2 from the germline V gene are SQVTM and ANQGSEA. CDR3 length: 14 residues. The receptor's source is a woman between 45 and 60 years old with glioma. The chain joins TRBV29-1 to TRBJ2-5, with no clear D. The J call is in doubt because the DNA end fits TRBJ2-7 better. The specimen was PBMCs, collected from a glioma patient whose treatment included an IDH1 peptide vaccine. The CDR3 nucleotides read TGCAGCGTTGCTGACCGCACTGGAATCCACGAGCAGTACTTC. Amino acid sequence: CSVADRTGIHEQYF.